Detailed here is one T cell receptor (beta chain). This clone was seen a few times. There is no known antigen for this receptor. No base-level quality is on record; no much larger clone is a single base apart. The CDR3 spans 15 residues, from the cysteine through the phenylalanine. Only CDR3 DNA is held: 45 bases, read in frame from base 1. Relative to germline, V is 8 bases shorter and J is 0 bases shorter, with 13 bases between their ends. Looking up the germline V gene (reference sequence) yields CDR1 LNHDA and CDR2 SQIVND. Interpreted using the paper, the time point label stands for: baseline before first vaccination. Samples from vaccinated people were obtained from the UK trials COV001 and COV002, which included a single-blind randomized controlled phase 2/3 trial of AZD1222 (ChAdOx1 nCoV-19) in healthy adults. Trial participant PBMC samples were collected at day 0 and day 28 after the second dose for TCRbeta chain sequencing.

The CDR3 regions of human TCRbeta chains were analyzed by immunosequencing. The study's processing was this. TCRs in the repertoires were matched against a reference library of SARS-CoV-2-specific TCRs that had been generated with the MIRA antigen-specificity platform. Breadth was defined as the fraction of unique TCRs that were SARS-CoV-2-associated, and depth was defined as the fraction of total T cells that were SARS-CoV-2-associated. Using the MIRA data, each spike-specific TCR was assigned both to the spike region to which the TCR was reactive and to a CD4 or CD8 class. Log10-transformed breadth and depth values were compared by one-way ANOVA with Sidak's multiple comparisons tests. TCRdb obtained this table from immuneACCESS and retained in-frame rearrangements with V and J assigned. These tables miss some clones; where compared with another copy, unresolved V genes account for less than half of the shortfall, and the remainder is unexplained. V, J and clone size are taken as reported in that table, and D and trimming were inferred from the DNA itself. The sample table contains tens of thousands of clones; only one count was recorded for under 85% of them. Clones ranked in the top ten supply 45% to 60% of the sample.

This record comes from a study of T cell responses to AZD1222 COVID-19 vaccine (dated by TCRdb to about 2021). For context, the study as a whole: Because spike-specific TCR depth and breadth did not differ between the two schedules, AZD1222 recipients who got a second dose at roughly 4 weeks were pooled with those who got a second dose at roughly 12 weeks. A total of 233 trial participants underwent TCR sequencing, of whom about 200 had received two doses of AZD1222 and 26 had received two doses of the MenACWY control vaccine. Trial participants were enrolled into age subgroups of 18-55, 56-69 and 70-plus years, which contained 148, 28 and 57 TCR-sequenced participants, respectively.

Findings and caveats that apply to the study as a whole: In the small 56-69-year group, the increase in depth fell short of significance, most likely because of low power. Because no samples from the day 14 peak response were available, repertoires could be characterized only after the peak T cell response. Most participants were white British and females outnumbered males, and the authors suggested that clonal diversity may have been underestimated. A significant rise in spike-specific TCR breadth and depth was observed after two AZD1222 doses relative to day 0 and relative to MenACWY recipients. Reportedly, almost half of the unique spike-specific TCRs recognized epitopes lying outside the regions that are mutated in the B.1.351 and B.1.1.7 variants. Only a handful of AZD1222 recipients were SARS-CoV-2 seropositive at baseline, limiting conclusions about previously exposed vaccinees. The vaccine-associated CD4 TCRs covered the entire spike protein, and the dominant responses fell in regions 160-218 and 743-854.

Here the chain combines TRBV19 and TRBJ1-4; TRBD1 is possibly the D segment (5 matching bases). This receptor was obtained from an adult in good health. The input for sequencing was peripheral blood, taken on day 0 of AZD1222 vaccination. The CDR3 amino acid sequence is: CASALWGPTNEKLFF. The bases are TGTGCCAGTGCCCTGTGGGGACCAACTAATGAAAAACTGTTTTTT.